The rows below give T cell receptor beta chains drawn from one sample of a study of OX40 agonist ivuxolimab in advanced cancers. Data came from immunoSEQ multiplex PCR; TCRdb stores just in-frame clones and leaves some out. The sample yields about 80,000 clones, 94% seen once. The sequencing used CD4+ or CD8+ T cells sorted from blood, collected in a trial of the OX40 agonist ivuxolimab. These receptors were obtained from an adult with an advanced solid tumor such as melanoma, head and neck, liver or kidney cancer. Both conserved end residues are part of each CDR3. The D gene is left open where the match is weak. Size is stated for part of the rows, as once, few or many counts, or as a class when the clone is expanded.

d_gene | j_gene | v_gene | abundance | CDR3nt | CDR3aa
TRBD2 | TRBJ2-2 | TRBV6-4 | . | TGTGCCAGCAGCCCGGGACTAGCACACACCGGGGAGCTGTTTTTT | CASSPGLAHTGELFF
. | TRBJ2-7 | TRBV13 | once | TGTGCCAGCAGCCCCGGCGTTAGATCCTACGAGCAGTACTTC | CASSPGVRSYEQYF
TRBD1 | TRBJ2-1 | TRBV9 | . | TGTGCCAGCAGCCTACGGACAGGGGCTGAGCAGTTCTTC | CASSLRTGAEQFF
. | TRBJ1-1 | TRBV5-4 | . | TGTGCCAGCAGCTTGAGTGCGAGCCCGGCTGAAGCTTTCTTT | CASSLSASPAEAFF
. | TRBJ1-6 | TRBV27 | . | TGTGCCAGCAGTTGGACAGTTAATTCACCCCTCCACTTT | CASSWTVNSPLHF
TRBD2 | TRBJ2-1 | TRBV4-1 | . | TGCGCCAGCAGCCAAGAGGGACTAGCGGTATACAATGAGCAGTTCTTC | CASSQEGLAVYNEQFF
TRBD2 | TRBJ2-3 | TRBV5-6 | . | TGTGCCAGCAGCTCCCGACTAGCGGCAGATACGCAGTATTTT | CASSSRLAADTQYF
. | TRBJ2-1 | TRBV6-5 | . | TGTGCCAGCAGTTACGGACGCCCGAATGAGCAGTTCTTC | CASSYGRPNEQFF
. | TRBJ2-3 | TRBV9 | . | TGTGCCAGCAGCGTAGAGGGGACGAGCACAGATACGCAGTATTTT | CASSVEGTSTDTQYF
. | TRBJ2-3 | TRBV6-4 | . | TGTGCCAGCAGTGACTTTGGGGGAGATACGCAGTATTTT | CASSDFGGDTQYF
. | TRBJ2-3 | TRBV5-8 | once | TGTGCCAGCAGCCCTAGGCGACGGGGCACAGATACGCAGTATTTT | CASSPRRRGTDTQYF
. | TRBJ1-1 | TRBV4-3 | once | TGCGCCAGCAGCCAAGATCCGCCAGGGCCAGGCACTGAAGCTTTCTTT | CASSQDPPGPGTEAFF
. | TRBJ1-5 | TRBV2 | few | TGTGCCAGCAGTGAAGCGCTTCGGGGGAGTAGCAATCAGCCCCAGCATTTT | CASSEALRGSSNQPQHF
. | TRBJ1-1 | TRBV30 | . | TGTGCCTGGAGTGATGGATATGTAGAAGCTTTCTTT | CAWSDGYVEAFF
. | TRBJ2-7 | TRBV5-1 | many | TGCGCCAGCAGCTTGGGGACAGAGGGCGAGCAGTACTTC | CASSLGTEGEQYF
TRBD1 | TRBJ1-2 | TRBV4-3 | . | TGCGCCAGCAGCCAAGGAACAGGGGGCATCTATGGCTACACCTTC | CASSQGTGGIYGYTF
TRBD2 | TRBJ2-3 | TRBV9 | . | TGTGCCAGCAGCGTAGGCGGGAGCGCAGATACGCAGTATTTT | CASSVGGSADTQYF
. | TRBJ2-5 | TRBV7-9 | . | TGTGCCAGCAGCTTAGTAACGGGGGCGGGGAAGACCCAGTACTTC | CASSLVTGAGKTQYF
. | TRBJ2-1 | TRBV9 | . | TGTGCCAGCAGCGTAGAGGGGGGCAGCGATGAGCAGTTCTTC | CASSVEGGSDEQFF
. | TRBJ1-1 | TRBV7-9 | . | TGTGCCAGCAGCTTAGCCTCATCGAACACTGAAGCTTTCTTT | CASSLASSNTEAFF
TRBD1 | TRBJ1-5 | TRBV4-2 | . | TGTGCCAGCAGCCAAGATCGGCAGGGGGCAAGGGGTAGCAATCAGCCCCAGCATTTT | CASSQDRQGARGSNQPQHF
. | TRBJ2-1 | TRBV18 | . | TGTGCCAGCTCACCACCGTCCAGGGTGGGCAATGAGCAGTTCTTC | CASSPPSRVGNEQFF
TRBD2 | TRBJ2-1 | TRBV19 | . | TGTGCCAGTAGTATTAGCGGGAGGGGATACAATGAGCAGTTCTTC | CASSISGRGYNEQFF